This TCR beta chain appears in the sequencing data of a study of T cell responses to AZD1222 COVID-19 vaccine (dated by TCRdb to the early 2020s). Background for the entire study: TCR sequencing covered some 240 trial participants: 200 to 220 given two doses of AZD1222 and 26 given two doses of MenACWY control vaccine. Trial participants were enrolled by age into subgroups of 18-55, 56-69 and 70-plus years, and 148, 28 and 57 TCR-sequenced participants, respectively, were included in these subgroups. The paper as a whole reports these results and caveats: Participants were mostly white British, with more females than males. The authors suggested clonal diversity may have been underestimated. No day 14 peak-response samples were available, so repertoires were characterized only after the peak T cell response. A significant rise in spike-specific TCR breadth and depth was observed after two AZD1222 doses relative to day 0 and relative to MenACWY recipients. The vaccine-associated CD4 TCRs covered the entire spike protein, and the dominant responses fell in regions 160-218 and 743-854. Only five or six AZD1222 recipients were SARS-CoV-2 seropositive at baseline, limiting conclusions about previously exposed vaccinees. Epitopes outside the regions mutated in the B.1.351 and B.1.1.7 variants were reportedly recognized by nearly half of the unique spike-specific TCRs. In the small 56-69-year group, the increase in depth fell short of significance, most likely because of low power.

Points on this clone: The antigen it recognizes is unknown. Qualities for individual bases were not recorded, and no much larger clone is one base off.

Per the publication, the time point label means: about 28 days (+/-7) after the second vaccine dose. AZD1222 recipients whose second dose came at about 4 weeks and those whose second dose came at about 12 weeks were combined into one group, since spike-specific TCR depth and breadth did not differ between the two schedules. Vaccinee samples were obtained from the UK trials COV001 and COV002, which included a single-blind randomized controlled phase 2/3 trial of AZD1222 (ChAdOx1 nCoV-19) in healthy adults. For TCRbeta chain sequencing, PBMC samples were collected from trial participants at day 0 and at day 28 after the second dose. The CDR3 regions of human TCRbeta chains were analyzed by immunosequencing. As for the authors' bioinformatics: TCRs in the repertoires were matched against a reference library of SARS-CoV-2-specific TCRs that had been generated with the MIRA antigen-specificity platform. Breadth was defined as the fraction of unique TCRs that were SARS-CoV-2-associated. Depth was defined as the fraction of total T cells that were SARS-CoV-2-associated. Using the MIRA data, every spike-specific TCR was mapped to the spike region that the TCR reacted to and assigned to either a CD4 or a CD8 class. Log10-transformed breadth and depth values were compared by one-way ANOVA with Sidak's multiple comparisons tests. Held by TCRdb, this immuneACCESS table contains in-frame sequences only and omits some clones. Under half of the omission traces to an unresolved V gene where checked; the cause of the rest is unknown. V and J calls and clone size come straight from that table; D and trimming were deduced from the DNA. Across this sample there are approximately 120,000 clones, with 70% to 90% seen only once. Together, the top ten hold 4% to 5.5% of the sample.

Reading from cysteine to phenylalanine, the CDR3 counts 15 amino acids. Of the read, only the CDR3 DNA is kept; its 45 bases are in frame from base 1. Rearrangement joined TRBV1 to TRBJ1-2; the D call of TRBD1 is as the table states it, not checked on the DNA. TRBV1 is given as a pseudogene. Material: peripheral blood, obtained 28 days after the second AZD1222 dose. The TCR sequence derives from an adult who received the AZD1222 COVID-19 vaccine. The CDR3 amino acid sequence is: CTSSQVRGPYYGYTF. The base sequence is TGCACCAGCAGCCAAGTCAGGGGGCCTTACTATGGCTACACCTTC.